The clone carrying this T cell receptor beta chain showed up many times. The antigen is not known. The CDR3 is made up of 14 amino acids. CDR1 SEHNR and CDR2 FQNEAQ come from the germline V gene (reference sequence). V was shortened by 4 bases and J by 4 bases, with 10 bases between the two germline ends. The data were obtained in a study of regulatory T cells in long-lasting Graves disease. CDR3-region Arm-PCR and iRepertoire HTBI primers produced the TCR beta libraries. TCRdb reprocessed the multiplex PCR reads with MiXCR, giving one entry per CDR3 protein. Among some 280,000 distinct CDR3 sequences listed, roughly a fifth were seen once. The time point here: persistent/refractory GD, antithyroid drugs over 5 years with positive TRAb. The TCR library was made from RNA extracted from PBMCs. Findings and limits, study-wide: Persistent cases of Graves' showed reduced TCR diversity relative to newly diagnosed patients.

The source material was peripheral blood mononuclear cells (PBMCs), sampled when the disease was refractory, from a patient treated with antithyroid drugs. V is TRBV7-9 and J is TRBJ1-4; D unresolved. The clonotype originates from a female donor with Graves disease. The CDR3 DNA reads TGTGCCAGCAGCTCAGACGCAGATAATGAAAAACTGTTTTTT. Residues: CASSSDADNEKLFF.